Reported below is one T cell receptor beta chain. Antigen: not known. TCRdb's table, derived via immunoSEQ multiplex PCR, lists solely in-frame clones and lacks some. The data show about 24,000 clones, over 60% seen once. Every patient experienced relapse after autologous stem cell transplantation, and brentuximab vedotin exposure varied. This record comes from a study of PD-1 blockade in classical Hodgkin lymphoma. Study conclusions and caveats: Anyone who began nivolumab under 1 year after ASCT was excluded. Whatever underlies the repertoire differences (possibly disease activity or prior therapy) remains undefined.

The CDR3 is made up of 14 amino acids. Germline V gene lookup returns CDR1 MDHEN and CDR2 SYDVKM. V was clipped by 3 bases and J by 0 bases, with 8 bases between them. Sample: peripheral blood mononuclear cells (PBMCs), taken before the second cycle of nivolumab. This chain connects TRBV28 to TRBJ1-2; the D is unclear. The TCR was taken from a human donor with classical Hodgkin lymphoma. DNA for the CDR3: TGTGCCAGCAGTTTTCAGAGAACTAACTATGGCTACACCTTC. Its protein product is CASSFQRTNYGYTF.